This is a list of T cell receptor beta chains from one sample in a study of type 1 regulatory T cells. Using its own MiXCR run on the reads, TCRdb lists one record per CDR3 protein. The repertoire holds over 90,000 distinct CDR3 sequences, 25% to 40% seen once, with 2.2% in the top ten. Material for sequencing was CD4+ T cells, either the whole sample or a sorted fraction (not recorded which). The receptors shown here come from a human donor in good health. CDR3s include the opening cysteine and the closing phenylalanine or tryptophan. Each record gives: J gene, clone size, V gene, D gene, CDR3 protein, CDR3 DNA. A D gene is named only where the DNA matches it firmly. For some rows the clone size is stated as once, few or many, or as a class when expanded; others skip it.

TRBJ2-5	NA	TRBV7-2	TRBD2	CASSLYLSGAGETQYF	TGTGCCAGCAGCTTATATCTGAGCGGGGCGGGGGAGACCCAGTACTTC
TRBJ2-1	few	TRBV6-2/TRBV6-3	NA	CASSYWRVGGNEQFF	TGTGCCAGCAGTTATTGGCGGGTAGGGGGGAATGAGCAGTTCTTC
TRBJ2-3	few	TRBV5-1	TRBD2	CASGTSGTYTDTQYF	TGCGCCAGCGGGACTAGCGGGACCTACACAGATACGCAGTATTTT
TRBJ1-1	NA	TRBV29-1	NA	CSVGRDTNTEAFF	TGCAGCGTGGGACGGGACACGAACACTGAAGCTTTCTTT
TRBJ2-2	few	TRBV18	NA	CASSPGLGTGHTGELFF	TGTGCCAGCTCACCAGGGCTAGGGACCGGACACACCGGGGAGCTGTTTTTT
TRBJ2-1	few	TRBV5-4	NA	CASTQGGGTSYNEQFF	TGTGCCAGCACCCAGGGGGGCGGGACCTCCTACAATGAGCAGTTCTTC
TRBJ1-2	NA	TRBV7-8	NA	CASSLGLGYGYTF	TGTGCCAGCAGCTTAGGCCTCGGCTATGGCTACACCTTC
TRBJ2-5	few	TRBV12-3/TRBV12-4	TRBD1	CASSPRTGEETQYF	TGTGCCAGCAGTCCCCGGACAGGGGAGGAGACCCAGTACTTC
TRBJ2-1	NA	TRBV12-3/TRBV12-4	TRBD2	CASSPQAGGIGEQFF	TGTGCCAGCAGCCCACAAGCGGGAGGTATTGGTGAGCAGTTCTTC
TRBJ2-7	few	TRBV29-1	TRBD1	CSVAGVGTGLYEQYF	TGCAGCGTTGCCGGGGTGGGGACAGGGCTCTACGAGCAGTACTTC
TRBJ2-1	NA	TRBV12-3/TRBV12-4	NA	CASSFRFGGEASGDNEQFF	TGTGCCAGCAGTTTTCGTTTCGGGGGCGAGGCTAGCGGTGACAATGAGCAGTTCTTC
TRBJ2-2	few	TRBV20-1	TRBD2	CSARGLAGGPTGELFF	TGCAGTGCTAGGGGACTAGCGGGAGGACCCACCGGGGAGCTGTTTTTT
TRBJ2-3	NA	TRBV7-6	NA	CASSLGASSDTQYF	TGTGCCAGCAGCTTAGGGGCTAGCTCGGATACGCAGTATTTT
TRBJ2-7	few	TRBV5-4	NA	CASRFQGGSYEQYF	TGTGCCAGCAGATTTCAGGGAGGCTCCTACGAGCAGTACTTC
TRBJ2-2	few	TRBV7-2	TRBD1	CASSKDRTTGELFF	TGTGCCAGCAGCAAGGACAGGACCACCGGGGAGCTGTTTTTT
TRBJ2-2	NA	TRBV2	NA	CASMRWGENTGELFF	TGTGCCAGCATGAGGTGGGGGGAGAACACCGGGGAGCTGTTTTTT
TRBJ2-6	NA	TRBV20-1	TRBD2	CSARGLGGKREDHSGANVLTF	TGCAGTGCTAGAGGTCTAGGAGGGAAGCGGGAGGATCACTCTGGGGCCAACGTCCTGACTTTC
TRBJ2-5	NA	TRBV5-1	TRBD2	CASSLSGSGETQYF	TGCGCCAGCAGCCTTAGCGGGAGCGGCGAGACCCAGTACTTC
TRBJ1-5	NA	TRBV2	NA	CASSGTFRDGNQPQHF	TGTGCCAGCAGTGGGACCTTCAGGGATGGCAATCAGCCCCAGCATTTT
TRBJ2-5	NA	TRBV20-1	NA	CSAPRAGRQETQYF	TGCAGTGCCCCTAGGGCGGGGAGACAAGAGACCCAGTACTTC
TRBJ2-7	NA	TRBV29-1	TRBD1	CSVGFGTGIYEQYF	TGCAGCGTTGGGTTTGGGACAGGAATCTACGAGCAGTACTTC
TRBJ2-1	few	TRBV19	TRBD1	CASSPRINRDRGQFWSTYNEQFF	TGTGCCAGTAGTCCAAGAATAAACCGGGACAGGGGTCAATTCTGGAGTACCTACAATGAGCAGTTCTTC
TRBJ1-1	few	TRBV7-9	NA	CASSLLDDGDIRAFF	TGTGCCAGCAGCTTACTGGATGACGGGGATATTAGGGCTTTCTTT
TRBJ2-3	NA	TRBV27	NA	CASSLSGGKRTDTQYF	TGTGCCAGCAGTTTATCGGGGGGAAAACGCACAGATACGCAGTATTTT
TRBJ2-7	NA	TRBV5-1	NA	CASSGSGASHEQYF	TGCGCCAGCAGCGGAAGTGGGGCTAGCCACGAGCAGTACTTC
TRBJ2-1	NA	TRBV7-2	TRBD2	CASSSSGRIVYEQFF	TGTGCCAGCAGCTCTAGCGGGAGGATCGTATATGAGCAGTTCTTC
TRBJ1-5	once	TRBV2	NA	CASRAWTNQPQHF	TGTGCCAGCAGGGCCTGGACCAATCAGCCCCAGCATTTT
TRBJ2-2	many	TRBV4-3	NA	CASSQSGNTGELFF	TGCGCCAGCAGCCAATCCGGGAACACCGGGGAGCTGTTTTTT
TRBJ2-1	few	TRBV7-8	NA	CASSLAGFMGQRANEQFF	TGTGCCAGCAGCTTAGCGGGTTTCATGGGTCAGAGGGCAAATGAGCAGTTCTTC
TRBJ2-1	NA	TRBV20-1	NA	CSARKEDSINEQFF	TGCAGTGCTAGGAAAGAGGATTCCATCAATGAGCAGTTCTTC
TRBJ2-5	NA	TRBV10-3	NA	CAIGVEKGETQYF	TGTGCCATCGGCGTTGAAAAGGGAGAGACCCAGTACTTC
TRBJ1-2	NA	TRBV5-1	NA	CASSWASGTYGYTF	TGCGCCAGCAGCTGGGCATCCGGGACCTATGGCTACACCTTC
TRBJ2-2	few	TRBV27	NA	CASSPTYNTGELFF	TGTGCCAGCAGTCCGACCTATAACACCGGGGAGCTGTTTTTT
TRBJ2-3	NA	TRBV19	TRBD2	CASSMIASGRLDTQYF	TGTGCCAGTAGTATGATTGCTAGCGGGAGACTAGATACGCAGTATTTT
TRBJ2-3	NA	TRBV19	NA	CASTEYGATDTQYF	TGTGCCAGCACGGAGTATGGTGCTACAGATACGCAGTATTTT
TRBJ1-2	few	TRBV24-1	NA	CATSDLTVKGGYTF	TGTGCCACCAGTGATTTGACCGTCAAAGGTGGCTACACCTTC
TRBJ2-2	few	TRBV3-1	NA	CASSQELGWGDGRYRTGELFF	TGTGCCAGCAGCCAAGAACTTGGCTGGGGGGACGGAAGATATCGGACCGGGGAGCTGTTTTTT
TRBJ1-2	few	TRBV6-5	NA	CASSYSRGQYGYTF	TGTGCCAGCAGTTACTCGCGGGGCCAGTATGGCTACACCTTC
TRBJ2-7	few	TRBV7-2	NA	CASSLAGAGYEQYF	TGTGCCAGCAGCCTCGCCGGGGCGGGATACGAGCAGTACTTC
TRBJ2-3	NA	TRBV7-2	TRBD2	CASNLKGRAGVGADTQYF	TGTGCCAGCAACTTAAAGGGTCGAGCGGGAGTCGGCGCAGATACGCAGTATTTT
TRBJ2-5	NA	TRBV19	NA	CASSTSRGETQYF	TGTGCCAGCTCAACTTCGAGAGGAGAGACCCAGTACTTC
TRBJ1-5	NA	TRBV5-6	NA	CASSLARGRQPQHF	TGTGCCAGCAGCTTGGCCCGGGGACGCCAGCCCCAGCATTTT
TRBJ2-3	NA	TRBV18	TRBD1	CASSQGQGKGSPDTQYF	TGTGCCAGCTCCCAAGGACAGGGTAAGGGGTCACCGGATACGCAGTATTTT
TRBJ1-3	few	TRBV2	NA	CASSNTMSSGNTIYF	TGTGCCAGCAGTAACACCATGAGCTCTGGAAACACCATATATTTT
TRBJ2-2	NA	TRBV3-1	NA	CASSQAFGELFF	TGTGCCAGCAGCCAAGCTTTCGGGGAGCTGTTTTTT
TRBJ2-1	few	TRBV20-1	NA	CSAVGGGHNEQFF	TGCAGTGCCGTGGGAGGGGGCCACAATGAGCAGTTCTTC
TRBJ2-2	NA	TRBV13	NA	CASSLGSRGNTGELFF	TGTGCCAGCAGCTTAGGATCGCGGGGCAACACCGGGGAGCTGTTTTTT
TRBJ2-2	few	TRBV29-1	NA	CSVGRAANTGELFF	TGCAGCGTTGGTAGAGCGGCCAACACCGGGGAGCTGTTTTTT
TRBJ2-5	once	TRBV7-8	TRBD1	CASSPRDRVIQEPQYF	TGTGCCAGCAGCCCTCGGGACAGGGTCATCCAAGAGCCCCAGTACTTC
TRBJ1-4	NA	TRBV12-3/TRBV12-4	NA	CASSFRGGGGEKLFF	TGTGCCAGCAGTTTTAGGGGGGGGGGCGGTGAAAAACTGTTTTTT
TRBJ2-2	NA	TRBV7-2	TRBD2	CAARGTTTGELFF	TGTGCTGCCAGAGGGACTACTACCGGGGAGCTGTTTTTT
TRBJ2-7	few	TRBV7-2	TRBD2	CASSLDGGGVTYEQYF	TGTGCCAGCAGCTTAGATGGGGGGGGAGTAACGTACGAGCAGTACTTC
TRBJ2-1	few	TRBV5-6	TRBD1	CASTPPGTGYYNEQFF	TGTGCCAGCACCCCACCCGGGACAGGGTACTACAATGAGCAGTTCTTC
TRBJ2-5	NA	TRBV7-8	TRBD1	CASRRDRGQSETQYF	TGTGCCAGCAGGAGGGACAGGGGGCAATCGGAGACCCAGTACTTC
TRBJ2-1	NA	TRBV11-2	NA	CASSSRPPDEQFF	TGTGCCAGCAGCTCGCGCCCGCCGGATGAGCAGTTCTTC
TRBJ2-3	NA	TRBV20-1	NA	CSASKVGNTDTQYF	TGCAGTGCTAGTAAGGTCGGAAACACAGATACGCAGTATTTT
TRBJ2-7	NA	TRBV5-1	NA	CASSPLGGRALSYEQYF	TGCGCCAGCAGCCCGTTAGGGGGGAGGGCGCTCTCCTACGAGCAGTACTTC
TRBJ2-7	few	TRBV13	TRBD2	CASSQRVGASGREQYF	TGTGCCAGCAGCCAGAGGGTCGGAGCTAGCGGGAGGGAGCAGTACTTC
TRBJ2-4	NA	TRBV3-1	NA	CASSPSGRTYNIQYF	TGTGCCAGCAGCCCATCGGGCCGAACTTACAACATTCAGTACTTC
TRBJ2-3	few	TRBV19	TRBD2	CASSSGGMDTQYF	TGTGCCAGTAGTAGCGGGGGGATGGATACGCAGTATTTT